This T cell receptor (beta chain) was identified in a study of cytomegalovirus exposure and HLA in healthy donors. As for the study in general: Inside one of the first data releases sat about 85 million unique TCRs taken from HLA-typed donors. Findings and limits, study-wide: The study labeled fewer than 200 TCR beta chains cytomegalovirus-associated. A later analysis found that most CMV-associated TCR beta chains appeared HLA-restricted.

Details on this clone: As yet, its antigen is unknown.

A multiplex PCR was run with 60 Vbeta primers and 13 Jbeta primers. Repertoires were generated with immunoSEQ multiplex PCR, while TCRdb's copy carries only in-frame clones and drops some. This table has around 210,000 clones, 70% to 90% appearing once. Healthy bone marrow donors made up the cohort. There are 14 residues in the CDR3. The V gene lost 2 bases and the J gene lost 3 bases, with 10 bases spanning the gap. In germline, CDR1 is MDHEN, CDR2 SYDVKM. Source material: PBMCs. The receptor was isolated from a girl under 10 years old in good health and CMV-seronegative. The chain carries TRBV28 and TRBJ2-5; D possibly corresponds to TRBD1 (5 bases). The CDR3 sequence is CASSLQSGKETQYF. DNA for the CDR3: TGTGCCAGCAGTTTACAATCAGGGAAAGAGACCCAGTACTTC.